This T cell receptor beta chain was sequenced for a study of blood T cell repertoires in COVID-19. Study details: The samples span acute and convalescent COVID-19 from the United States, Italy and Spain.

This CDR3 comprises 19 residues. Losses at the gene ends were 0 bases for V and 5 bases for J; bases not matched to a gene: 14. Germline V lookup: CDR1 MGHRA, CDR2 YSYEKL. Authors' analysis steps: Counts of nucleated cells, estimated from reference gene primer amplification, were obtained. Using immunoSEQ multiplex PCR, the repertoire was profiled, and TCRdb retains in-frame clones only, with some absent. V and J calls and clone size are those listed in that table; D and trimming were worked out from the DNA. The sample holds roughly 110,000 clones, 90% to 95% seen once. The specimen was peripheral blood. The chain joins TRBV4-1 to TRBJ2-7, with TRBD2 matching 12 bases. The TCR comes from a woman aged 25 to 45 with acute or convalescent COVID-19. As DNA, the CDR3 is TGCGCCAGCAGCCAAGATATGAGGCTAGCGGGAGGGAAGGAGAACGAGCAGTACTTC. Its protein product is CASSQDMRLAGGKENEQYF.